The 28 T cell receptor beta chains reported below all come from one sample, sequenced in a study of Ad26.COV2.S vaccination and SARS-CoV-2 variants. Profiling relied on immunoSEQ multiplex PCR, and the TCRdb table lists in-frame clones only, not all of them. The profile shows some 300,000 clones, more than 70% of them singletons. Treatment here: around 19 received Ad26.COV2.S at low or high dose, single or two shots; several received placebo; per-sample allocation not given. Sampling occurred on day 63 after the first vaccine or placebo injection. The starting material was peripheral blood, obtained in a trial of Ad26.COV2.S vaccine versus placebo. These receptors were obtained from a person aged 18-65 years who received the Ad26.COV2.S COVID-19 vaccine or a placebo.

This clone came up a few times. The CDR3 DNA follows: TGCGCCAGCAGCCAGTTCGACAGGTCGGATGGCTACACCTTC. Translating it yields CASSQFDRSDGYTF. The V gene is TRBV4-1, the J gene TRBJ1-2; D is possibly TRBD1 (6 bases). Germline V gene data show CDR1 as MGHRA and CDR2 as YSYEKL. Trimming removed 3 bases at V and 6 bases at J, with 14 bases between. The CDR3 is 14 residues long.

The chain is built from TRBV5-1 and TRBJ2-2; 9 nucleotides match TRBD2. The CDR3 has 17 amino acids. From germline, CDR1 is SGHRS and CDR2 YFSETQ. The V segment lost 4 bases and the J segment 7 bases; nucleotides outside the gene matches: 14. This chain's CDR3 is CASSDLRGGRGVGELFF. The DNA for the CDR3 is TGCGCCAGCAGCGATCTGCGGGGGGGCCGAGGTGTCGGGGAGCTGTTTTTT. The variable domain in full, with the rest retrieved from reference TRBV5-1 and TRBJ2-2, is KAGVTQTPRYLIKTRGQQVTLSCSPISGHRSVSWYQQTPGQGLQFLFEYFSETQRNKGNFPGRFSGRQFSNSRSEMNVSTLELGDSALYLCASSDLRGGRGVGELFFGEGSRLTVL.

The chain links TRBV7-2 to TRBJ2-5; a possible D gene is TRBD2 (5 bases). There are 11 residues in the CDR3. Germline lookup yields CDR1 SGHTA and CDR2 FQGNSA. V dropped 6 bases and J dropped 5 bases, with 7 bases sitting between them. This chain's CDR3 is CASSIAETQYF. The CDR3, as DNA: TGTGCCAGCAGTATAGCGGAGACCCAGTACTTC.

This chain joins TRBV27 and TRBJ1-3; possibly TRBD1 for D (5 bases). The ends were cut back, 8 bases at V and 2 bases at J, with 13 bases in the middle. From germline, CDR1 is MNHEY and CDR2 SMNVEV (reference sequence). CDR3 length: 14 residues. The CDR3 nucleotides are TGTGCCAGCGCCCGAGCAGGGACTGGAAACACCATATATTTT. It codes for CASARAGTGNTIYF.

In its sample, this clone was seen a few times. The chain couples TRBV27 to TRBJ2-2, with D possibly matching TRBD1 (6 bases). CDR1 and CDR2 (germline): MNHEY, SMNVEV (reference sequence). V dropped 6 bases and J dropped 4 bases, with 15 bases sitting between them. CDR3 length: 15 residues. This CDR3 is CASRRQDIPTGELFF. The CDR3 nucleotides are TGTGCCAGCAGGAGACAGGACATTCCCACCGGGGAGCTGTTTTTT.

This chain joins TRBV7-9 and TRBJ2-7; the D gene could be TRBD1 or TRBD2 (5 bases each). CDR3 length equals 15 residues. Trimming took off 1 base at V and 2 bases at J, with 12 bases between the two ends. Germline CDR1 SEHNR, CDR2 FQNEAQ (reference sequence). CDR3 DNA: TGTGCCAGCAGCTTAGGTGCTGGGGGTGCCTACGAGCAGTACTTC. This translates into CASSLGAGGAYEQYF. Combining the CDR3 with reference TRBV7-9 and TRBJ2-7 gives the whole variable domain DTGVSQNPRHKITKRGQNVTFRCDPISEHNRLYWYRQTLGQGPEFLTYFQNEAQLEKSRLLSDRFSAERPKGSFSTLEIQRTEQGDSAMYLCASSLGAGGAYEQYFGPGTRLTVT.

CDR3 in DNA: TGTGCCAGCAGTTACGGAGCGGTCGACGAGCAGTACTTC. Its translation: CASSYGAVDEQYF. V is TRBV6-2 or TRBV6-3 and J is TRBJ2-7; TRBD2 is a possible D gene (5 bases). Germline CDR1 MNHEY, CDR2 SVGEGT. Trimming left V 2 bases short and J 5 bases short, with 10 bases between. CDR3 size: 13 residues.

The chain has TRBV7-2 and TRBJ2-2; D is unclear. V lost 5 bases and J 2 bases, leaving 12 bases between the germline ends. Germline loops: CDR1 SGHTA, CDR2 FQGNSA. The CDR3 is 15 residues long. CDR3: CASSQRSGNTGELFF. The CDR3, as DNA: TGTGCCAGCAGCCAGAGATCAGGAAACACCGGGGAGCTGTTTTTT.

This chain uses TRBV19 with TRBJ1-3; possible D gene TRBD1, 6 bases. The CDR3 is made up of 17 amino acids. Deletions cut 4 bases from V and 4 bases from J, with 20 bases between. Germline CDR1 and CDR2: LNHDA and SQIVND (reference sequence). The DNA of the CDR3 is TGTGCCAGTAGTAAGTTGGCGGGGGCCACGTTGGGAAACACCATATATTTT. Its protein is CASSKLAGATLGNTIYF.

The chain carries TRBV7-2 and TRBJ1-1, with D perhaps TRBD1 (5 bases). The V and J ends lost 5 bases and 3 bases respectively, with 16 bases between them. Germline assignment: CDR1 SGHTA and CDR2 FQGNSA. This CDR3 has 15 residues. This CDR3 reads CASSPSGLRDTEAFF. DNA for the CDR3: TGTGCCAGCAGCCCGTCAGGGTTGAGGGACACTGAAGCTTTCTTT. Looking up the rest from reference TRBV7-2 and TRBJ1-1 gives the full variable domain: GAGVSQSPSNKVTEKGKDVELRCDPISGHTALYWYRQSLGQGLEFLIYFQGNSAPDKSGLPSDRFSAERTGGSVSTLTIQRTQQEDSAVYLCASSPSGLRDTEAFFGQGTRLTVV.

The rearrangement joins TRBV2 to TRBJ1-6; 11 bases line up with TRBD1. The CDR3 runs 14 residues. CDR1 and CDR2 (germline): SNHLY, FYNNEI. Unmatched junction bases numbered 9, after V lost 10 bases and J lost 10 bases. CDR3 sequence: CATQGDRGGSPLHF. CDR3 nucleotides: TGTGCCACCCAGGGGGACAGGGGGGGATCACCCCTCCACTTT.

CDR3: CAWRPQGQRNEQFF. The DNA for the CDR3 is TGTGCCTGGAGACCCCAGGGGCAGCGAAATGAGCAGTTCTTC. The chain recombines TRBV30 with TRBJ2-1, with D perhaps TRBD1 (6 bases). Per the germline V gene, CDR1 is GTSNPN and CDR2 is SVGIG (reference sequence). The length of the CDR3 is 14 residues. Trimming stripped 3 bases from V and 7 bases from J, with 16 bases between.

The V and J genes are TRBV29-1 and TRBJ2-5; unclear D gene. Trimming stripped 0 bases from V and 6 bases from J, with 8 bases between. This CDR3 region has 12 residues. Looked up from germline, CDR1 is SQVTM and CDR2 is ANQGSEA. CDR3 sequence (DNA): TGCAGCGTTGAAGATCTTAGGAAGACCCAGTACTTC. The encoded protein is CSVEDLRKTQYF.

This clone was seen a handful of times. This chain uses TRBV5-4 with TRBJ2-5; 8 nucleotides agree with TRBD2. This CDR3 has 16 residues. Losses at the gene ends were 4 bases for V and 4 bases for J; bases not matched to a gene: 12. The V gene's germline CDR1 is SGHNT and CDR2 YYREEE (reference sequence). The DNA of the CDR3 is TGTGCCAGCAGCCGGAGGTCCGGGACTAGTAGAGAGACCCAGTACTTC. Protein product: CASSRRSGTSRETQYF. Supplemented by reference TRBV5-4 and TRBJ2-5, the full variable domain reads ETGVTQSPTHLIKTRGQQVTLRCSSQSGHNTVSWYQQALGQGPQFIFQYYREEENGRGNFPPRFSGLQFPNYSSELNVNALELDDSALYLCASSRRSGTSRETQYFGPGTRLLVL.

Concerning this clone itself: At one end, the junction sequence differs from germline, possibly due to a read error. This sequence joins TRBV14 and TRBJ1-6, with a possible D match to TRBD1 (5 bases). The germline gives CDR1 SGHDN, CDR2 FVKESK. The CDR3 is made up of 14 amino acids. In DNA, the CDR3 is TGTGCCAGCAGCCTTAGACAGTTACAGCAACCCCTCTACTTT. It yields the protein CASSLRQLQQPLYF.

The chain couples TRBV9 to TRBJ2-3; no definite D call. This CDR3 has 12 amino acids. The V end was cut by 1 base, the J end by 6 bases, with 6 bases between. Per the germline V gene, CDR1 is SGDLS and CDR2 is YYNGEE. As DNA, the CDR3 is TGTGCCAGCAGCGTACAATTCGATACGCAGTATTTT. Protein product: CASSVQFDTQYF.

CDR3: CAISEGQGSGELFF. The CDR3 DNA reads TGTGCCATCAGTGAGGGACAGGGTTCCGGGGAGCTGTTTTTT. The chain combines TRBV10-3 with TRBJ2-2, with 8 bases aligning to TRBD1. This CDR3 comprises 14 residues. Trimming at V came to 2 bases and at J to 6 bases, leaving 2 bases not matched to a gene. Germline V gene lookup returns CDR1 ENHRY and CDR2 SYGVKD.

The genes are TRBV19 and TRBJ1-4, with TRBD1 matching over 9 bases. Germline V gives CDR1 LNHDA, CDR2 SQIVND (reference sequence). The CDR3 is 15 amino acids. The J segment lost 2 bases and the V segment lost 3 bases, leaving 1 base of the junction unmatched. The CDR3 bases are TGTGCCAGTAGTATCGGGACAGGGACTAATGAAAAACTGTTTTTT. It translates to CASSIGTGTNEKLFF.

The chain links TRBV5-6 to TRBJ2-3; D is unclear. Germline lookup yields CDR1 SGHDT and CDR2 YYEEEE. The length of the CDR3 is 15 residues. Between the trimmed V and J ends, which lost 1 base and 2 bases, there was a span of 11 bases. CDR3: CASSLITGTTDTQYF. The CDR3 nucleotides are TGTGCCAGCAGCTTGATAACGGGTACCACAGATACGCAGTATTTT.

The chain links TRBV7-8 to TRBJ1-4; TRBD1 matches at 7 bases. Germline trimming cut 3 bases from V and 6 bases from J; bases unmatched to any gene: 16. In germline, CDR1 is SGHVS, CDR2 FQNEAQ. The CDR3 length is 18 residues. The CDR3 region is CASSLGTAPGQLYEKLFF. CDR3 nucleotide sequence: TGTGCCAGCAGCTTGGGAACTGCTCCGGGACAGTTGTATGAAAAACTGTTTTTT.

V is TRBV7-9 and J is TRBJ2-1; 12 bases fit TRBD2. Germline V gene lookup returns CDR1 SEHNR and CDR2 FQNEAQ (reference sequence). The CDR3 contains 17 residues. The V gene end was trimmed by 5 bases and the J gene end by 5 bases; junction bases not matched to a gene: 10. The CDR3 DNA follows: TGTGCCAGCAGCCCGCCTTCCGGGACTAGCGGGCACAATGAGCAGTTCTTC. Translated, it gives CASSPPSGTSGHNEQFF. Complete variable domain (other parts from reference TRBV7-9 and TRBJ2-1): DTGVSQNPRHKITKRGQNVTFRCDPISEHNRLYWYRQTLGQGPEFLTYFQNEAQLEKSRLLSDRFSAERPKGSFSTLEIQRTEQGDSAMYLCASSPPSGTSGHNEQFFGPGTRLTVL.

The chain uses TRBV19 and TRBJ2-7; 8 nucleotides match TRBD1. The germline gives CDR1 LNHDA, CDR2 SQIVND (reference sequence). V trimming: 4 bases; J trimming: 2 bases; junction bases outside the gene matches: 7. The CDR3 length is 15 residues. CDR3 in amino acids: CASSNLGQAAYEQYF. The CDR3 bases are TGTGCCAGTAGTAACTTGGGACAGGCCGCCTACGAGCAGTACTTC.

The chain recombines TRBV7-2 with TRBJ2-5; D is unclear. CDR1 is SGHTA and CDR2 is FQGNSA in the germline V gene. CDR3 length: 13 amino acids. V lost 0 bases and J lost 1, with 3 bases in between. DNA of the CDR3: TGTGCCAGCAGCTTAGCCTCCCAAGAGACCCAGTACTTC. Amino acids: CASSLASQETQYF.

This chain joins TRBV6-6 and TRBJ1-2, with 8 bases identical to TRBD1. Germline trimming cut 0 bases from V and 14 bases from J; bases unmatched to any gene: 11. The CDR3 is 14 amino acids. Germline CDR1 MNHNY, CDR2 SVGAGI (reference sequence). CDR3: CASSYSGTGDTETF. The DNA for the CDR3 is TGTGCCAGCAGTTACTCCGGGACAGGAGACACGGAGACCTTC.

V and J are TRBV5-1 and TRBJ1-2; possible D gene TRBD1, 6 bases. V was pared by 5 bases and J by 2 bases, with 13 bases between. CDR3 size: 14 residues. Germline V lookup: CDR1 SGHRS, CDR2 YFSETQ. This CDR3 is CASSIQGRNYGYTF. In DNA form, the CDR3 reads TGCGCCAGCAGTATACAGGGAAGGAACTATGGCTACACCTTC. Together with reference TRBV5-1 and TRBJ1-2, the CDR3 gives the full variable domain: KAGVTQTPRYLIKTRGQQVTLSCSPISGHRSVSWYQQTPGQGLQFLFEYFSETQRNKGNFPGRFSGRQFSNSRSEMNVSTLELGDSALYLCASSIQGRNYGYTFGSGTRLTVV.

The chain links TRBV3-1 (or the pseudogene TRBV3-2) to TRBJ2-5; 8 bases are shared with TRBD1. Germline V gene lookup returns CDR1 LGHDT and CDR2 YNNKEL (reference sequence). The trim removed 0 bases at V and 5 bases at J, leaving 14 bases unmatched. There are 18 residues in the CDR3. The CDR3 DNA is TGTGCCAGCAGCCAAGACCTGTCCCACAGGGGGGCAAGGGAGACCCAGTACTTC. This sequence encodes CASSQDLSHRGARETQYF.

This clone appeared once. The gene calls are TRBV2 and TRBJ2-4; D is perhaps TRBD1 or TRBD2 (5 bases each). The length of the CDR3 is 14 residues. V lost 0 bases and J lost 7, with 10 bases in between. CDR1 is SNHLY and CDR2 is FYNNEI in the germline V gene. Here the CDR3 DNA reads TGTGCCAGCAGTGAAGCGGGGGTAGGGAACATTCAGTACTTC. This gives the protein CASSEAGVGNIQYF.

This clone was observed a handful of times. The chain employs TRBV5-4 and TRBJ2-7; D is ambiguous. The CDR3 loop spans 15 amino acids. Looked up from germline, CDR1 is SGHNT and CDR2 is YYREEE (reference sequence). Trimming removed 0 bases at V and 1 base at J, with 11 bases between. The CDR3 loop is CASSLDDGSSYEQYF. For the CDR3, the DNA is TGTGCCAGCAGCTTGGACGACGGCTCGTCCTACGAGCAGTACTTC.